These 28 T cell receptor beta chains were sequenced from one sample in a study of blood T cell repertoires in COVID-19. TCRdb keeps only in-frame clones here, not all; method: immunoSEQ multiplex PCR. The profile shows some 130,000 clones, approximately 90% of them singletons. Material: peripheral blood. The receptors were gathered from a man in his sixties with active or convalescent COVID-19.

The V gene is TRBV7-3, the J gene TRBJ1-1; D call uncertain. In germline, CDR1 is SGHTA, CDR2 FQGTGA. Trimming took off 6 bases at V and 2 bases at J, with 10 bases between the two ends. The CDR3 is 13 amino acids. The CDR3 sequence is CASRLTANTEAFF. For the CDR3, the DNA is TGTGCCAGCAGGCTAACAGCAAACACTGAAGCTTTCTTT.

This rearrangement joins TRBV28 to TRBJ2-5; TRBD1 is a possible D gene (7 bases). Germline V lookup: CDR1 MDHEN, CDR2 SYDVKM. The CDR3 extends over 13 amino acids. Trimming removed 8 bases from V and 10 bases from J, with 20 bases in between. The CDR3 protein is CASSTGRDSDQYF. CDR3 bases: TGTGCCAGCTCGACAGGGCGGGACTCTGACCAGTACTTC.

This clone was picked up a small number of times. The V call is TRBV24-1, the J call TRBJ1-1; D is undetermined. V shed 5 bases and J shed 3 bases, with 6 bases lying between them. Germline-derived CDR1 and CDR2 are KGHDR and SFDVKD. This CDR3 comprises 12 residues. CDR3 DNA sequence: TGTGCCACCAGTGGAGGGTACACTGAAGCTTTCTTT. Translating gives CATSGGYTEAFF.

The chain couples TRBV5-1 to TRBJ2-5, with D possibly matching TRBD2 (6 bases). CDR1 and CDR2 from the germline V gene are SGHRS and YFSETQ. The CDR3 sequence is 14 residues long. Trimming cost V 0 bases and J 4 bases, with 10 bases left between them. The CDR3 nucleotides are TGCGCCAGCAGCTTGGTAGCGGCGGGAGAGACCCAGTACTTC. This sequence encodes CASSLVAAGETQYF.

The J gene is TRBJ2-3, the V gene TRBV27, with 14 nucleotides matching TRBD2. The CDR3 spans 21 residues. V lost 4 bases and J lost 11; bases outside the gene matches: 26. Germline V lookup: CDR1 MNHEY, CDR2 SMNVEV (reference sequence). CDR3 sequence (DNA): TGTGCCAGCAGTTCCCAATCCCCCCGGGACAGGGTGGGACTAGCGGGAGTACAGCAGTATTTT. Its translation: CASSSQSPRDRVGLAGVQQYF.

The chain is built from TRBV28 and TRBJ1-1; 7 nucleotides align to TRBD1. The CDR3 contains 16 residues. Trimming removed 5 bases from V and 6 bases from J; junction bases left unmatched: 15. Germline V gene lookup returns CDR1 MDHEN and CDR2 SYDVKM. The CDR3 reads CASSIGGQGVVSEAFF. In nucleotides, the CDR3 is TGTGCCAGCAGTATTGGAGGTCAGGGGGTAGTGTCTGAAGCTTTCTTT. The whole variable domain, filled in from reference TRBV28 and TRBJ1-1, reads DVKVTQSSRYLVKRTGEKVFLECVQDMDHENMFWYRQDPGLGLRLIYFSYDVKMKEKGDIPEGYSVSREKKERFSLILESASTNQTSMYLCASSIGGQGVVSEAFFGQGTRLTVV.

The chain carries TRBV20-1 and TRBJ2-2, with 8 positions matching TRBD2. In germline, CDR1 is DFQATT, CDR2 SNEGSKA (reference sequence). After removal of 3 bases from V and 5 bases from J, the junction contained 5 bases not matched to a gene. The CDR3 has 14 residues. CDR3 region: CSASMSSGTGELFF. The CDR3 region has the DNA TGCAGTGCTAGTATGTCTAGCGGGACCGGGGAGCTGTTTTTT.

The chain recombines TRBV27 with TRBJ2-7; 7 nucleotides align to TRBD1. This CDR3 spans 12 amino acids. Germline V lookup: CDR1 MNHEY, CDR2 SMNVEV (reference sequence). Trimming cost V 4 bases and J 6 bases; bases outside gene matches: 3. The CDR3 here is CASSSHRGEQYF. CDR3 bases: TGTGCCAGCAGTTCCCACAGGGGCGAGCAGTACTTC.

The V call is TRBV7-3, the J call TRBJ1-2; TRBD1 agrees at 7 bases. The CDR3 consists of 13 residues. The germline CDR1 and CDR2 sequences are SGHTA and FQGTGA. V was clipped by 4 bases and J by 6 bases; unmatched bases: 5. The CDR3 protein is CASSSNQGDGYTF. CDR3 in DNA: TGTGCCAGCAGCTCCAACCAGGGGGATGGCTACACCTTC.

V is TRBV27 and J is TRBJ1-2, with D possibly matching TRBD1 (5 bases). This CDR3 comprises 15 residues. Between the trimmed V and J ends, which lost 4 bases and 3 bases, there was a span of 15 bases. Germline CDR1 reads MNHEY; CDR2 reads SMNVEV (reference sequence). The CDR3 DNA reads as TGTGCCAGCAGTTCCCTTTCATCGGGGGACTATGGCTACACCTTC. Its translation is CASSSLSSGDYGYTF.

Written as DNA, the CDR3 is TGTGCCAGCAGTAAGGGACTAGCGGAAAAGGTAGAGACCCAGTACTTC. Amino acid sequence: CASSKGLAEKVETQYF. The rearrangement links TRBV6-2 or TRBV6-3 to TRBJ2-5, with 11 nucleotides matching TRBD2. V shed 5 bases, J shed 4 bases, and the junction held 9 bases outside the gene matches. This CDR3 has 16 amino acids. From germline, CDR1 is MNHEY and CDR2 SVGEGT.

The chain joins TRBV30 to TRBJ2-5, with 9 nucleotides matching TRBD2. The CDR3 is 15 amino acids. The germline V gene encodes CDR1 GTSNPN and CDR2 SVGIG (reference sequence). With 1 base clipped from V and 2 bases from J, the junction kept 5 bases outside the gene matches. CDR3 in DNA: TGTGCCTGGAGTGAAGCTAGCGGGGTACAAGAGACCCAGTACTTC. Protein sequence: CAWSEASGVQETQYF.

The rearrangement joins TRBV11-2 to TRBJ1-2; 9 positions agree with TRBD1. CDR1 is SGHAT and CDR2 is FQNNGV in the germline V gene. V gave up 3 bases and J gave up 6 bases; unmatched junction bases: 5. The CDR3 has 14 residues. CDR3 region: CASSLDRGFDGYTF. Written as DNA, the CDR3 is TGTGCCAGCAGCTTGGACAGGGGCTTTGATGGCTACACCTTC.

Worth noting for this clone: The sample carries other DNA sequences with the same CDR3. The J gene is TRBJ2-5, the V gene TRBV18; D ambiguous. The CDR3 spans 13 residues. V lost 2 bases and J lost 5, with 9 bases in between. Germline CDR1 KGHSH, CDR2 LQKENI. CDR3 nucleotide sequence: TGTGCCAGCTCACCAGGGTTGGAGGAGACCCAGTACTTC. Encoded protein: CASSPGLEETQYF.

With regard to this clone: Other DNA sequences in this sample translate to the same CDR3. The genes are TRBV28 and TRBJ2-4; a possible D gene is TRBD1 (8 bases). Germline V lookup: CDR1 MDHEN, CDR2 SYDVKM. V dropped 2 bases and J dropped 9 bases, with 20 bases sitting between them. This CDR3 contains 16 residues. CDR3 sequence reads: CASSLGGGQGATIQYF. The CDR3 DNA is TGTGCCAGCAGTTTAGGGGGGGGGCAGGGGGCAACCATTCAGTACTTC. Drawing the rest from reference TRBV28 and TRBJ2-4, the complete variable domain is DVKVTQSSRYLVKRTGEKVFLECVQDMDHENMFWYRQDPGLGLRLIYFSYDVKMKEKGDIPEGYSVSREKKERFSLILESASTNQTSMYLCASSLGGGQGATIQYFGAGTRLSVL.

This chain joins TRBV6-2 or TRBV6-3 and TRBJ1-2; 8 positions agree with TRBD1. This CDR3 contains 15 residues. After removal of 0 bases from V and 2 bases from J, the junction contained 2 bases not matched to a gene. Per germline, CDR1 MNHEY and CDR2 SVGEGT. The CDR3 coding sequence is TGTGCCAGCAGTTACTCCTCAGGGGGCAACTATGGCTACACCTTC. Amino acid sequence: CASSYSSGGNYGYTF.

The CDR3 bases are TGTGCCACCCATCACAGCTATGGCTACACCTTC. Translated: CATHHSYGYTF. This chain links TRBV6-5 with TRBJ1-2; D is unresolved. CDR3 length: 11 amino acids. Germline CDR1 MNHEY, CDR2 SVGAGI. Trimming pared 10 bases from V and 4 bases from J, leaving 10 bases between.

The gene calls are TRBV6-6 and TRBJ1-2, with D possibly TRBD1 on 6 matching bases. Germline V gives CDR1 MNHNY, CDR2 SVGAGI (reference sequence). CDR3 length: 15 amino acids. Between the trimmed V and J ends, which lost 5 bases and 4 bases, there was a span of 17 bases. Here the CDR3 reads CASSDRGAGVYGYTF. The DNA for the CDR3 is TGTGCCAGCAGTGACCGGGGGGCAGGGGTCTATGGCTACACCTTC.

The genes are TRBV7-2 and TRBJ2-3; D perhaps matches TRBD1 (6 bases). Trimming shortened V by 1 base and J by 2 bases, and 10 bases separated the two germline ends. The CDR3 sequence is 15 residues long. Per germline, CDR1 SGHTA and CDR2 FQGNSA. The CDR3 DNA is TGTGCCAGCAGCTTAGGTCAGGGGCTCACAGATACGCAGTATTTT. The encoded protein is CASSLGQGLTDTQYF. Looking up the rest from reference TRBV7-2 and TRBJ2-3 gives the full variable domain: GAGVSQSPSNKVTEKGKDVELRCDPISGHTALYWYRQSLGQGLEFLIYFQGNSAPDKSGLPSDRFSAERTGGSVSTLTIQRTQQEDSAVYLCASSLGQGLTDTQYFGPGTRLTVL.

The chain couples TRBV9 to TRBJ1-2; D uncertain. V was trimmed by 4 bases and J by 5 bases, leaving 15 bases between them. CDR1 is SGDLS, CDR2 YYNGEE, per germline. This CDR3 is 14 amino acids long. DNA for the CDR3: TGTGCCAGCAGCCATCAGAATACGCCATATGGCTACACCTTC. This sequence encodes CASSHQNTPYGYTF.

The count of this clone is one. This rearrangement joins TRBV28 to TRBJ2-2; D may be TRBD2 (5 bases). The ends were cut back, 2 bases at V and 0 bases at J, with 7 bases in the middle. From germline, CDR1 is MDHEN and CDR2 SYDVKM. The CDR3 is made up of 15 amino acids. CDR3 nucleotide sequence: TGTGCCAGCAGTTTAGGAGCGGCGAACACCGGGGAGCTGTTTTTT. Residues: CASSLGAANTGELFF.

The DNA of the CDR3 is TGTGCCAGCAGTTCAGGGGGTTGGAACACTGAAGCTTTCTTT. It translates to CASSSGGWNTEAFF. This sequence joins TRBV11-2 and TRBJ1-1; 7 bases fit TRBD1. There are 14 residues in the CDR3. Germline trimming cut 6 bases from V and 1 base from J; bases unmatched to any gene: 5. The germline gives CDR1 SGHAT, CDR2 FQNNGV.

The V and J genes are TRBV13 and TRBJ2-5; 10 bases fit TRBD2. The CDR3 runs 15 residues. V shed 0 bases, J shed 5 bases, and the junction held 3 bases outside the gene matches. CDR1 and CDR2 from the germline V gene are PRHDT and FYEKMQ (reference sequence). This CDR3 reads CASSLGALAGETQYF. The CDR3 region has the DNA TGTGCCAGCAGCTTAGGAGCACTAGCGGGGGAGACCCAGTACTTC.

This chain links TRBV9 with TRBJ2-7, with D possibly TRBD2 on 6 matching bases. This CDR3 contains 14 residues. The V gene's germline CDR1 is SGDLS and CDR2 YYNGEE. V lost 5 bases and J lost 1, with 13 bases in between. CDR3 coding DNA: TGTGCCAGCAGGGCCTCTGGGACTTCCTACGAGCAGTACTTC. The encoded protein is CASRASGTSYEQYF.

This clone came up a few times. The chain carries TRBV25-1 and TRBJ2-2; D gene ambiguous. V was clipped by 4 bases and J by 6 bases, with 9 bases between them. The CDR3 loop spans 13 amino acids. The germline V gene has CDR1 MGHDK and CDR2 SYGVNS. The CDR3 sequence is CASSALVAGELFF. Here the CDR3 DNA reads TGTGCCAGCAGTGCACTGGTGGCCGGGGAGCTGTTTTTT.

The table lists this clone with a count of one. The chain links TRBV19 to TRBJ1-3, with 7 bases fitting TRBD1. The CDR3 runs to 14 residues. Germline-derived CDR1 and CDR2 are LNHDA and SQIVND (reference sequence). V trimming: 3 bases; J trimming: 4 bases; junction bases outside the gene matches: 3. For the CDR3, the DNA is TGTGCCAGTAGTATCGACAGGGTCGGAAACACCATATATTTT. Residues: CASSIDRVGNTIYF.

CDR3 coding DNA: TGTGCCAGCAGTTTATCCGGTGGAGGGACTGAAGCTTTCTTT. Translation gives CASSLSGGGTEAFF. V is TRBV28 and J is TRBJ1-1; D unresolved. Trimming removed 1 base from V and 5 bases from J, with 11 bases in between. The CDR3 totals 14 residues. Per the germline V gene, CDR1 is MDHEN and CDR2 is SYDVKM.

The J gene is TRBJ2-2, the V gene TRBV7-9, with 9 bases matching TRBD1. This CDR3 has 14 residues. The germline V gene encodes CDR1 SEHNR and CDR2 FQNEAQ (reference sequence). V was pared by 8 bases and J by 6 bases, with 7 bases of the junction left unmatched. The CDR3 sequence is CASSTGGGPGELFF. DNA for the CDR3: TGTGCCAGCTCCACAGGGGGCGGTCCCGGGGAGCTGTTTTTT.